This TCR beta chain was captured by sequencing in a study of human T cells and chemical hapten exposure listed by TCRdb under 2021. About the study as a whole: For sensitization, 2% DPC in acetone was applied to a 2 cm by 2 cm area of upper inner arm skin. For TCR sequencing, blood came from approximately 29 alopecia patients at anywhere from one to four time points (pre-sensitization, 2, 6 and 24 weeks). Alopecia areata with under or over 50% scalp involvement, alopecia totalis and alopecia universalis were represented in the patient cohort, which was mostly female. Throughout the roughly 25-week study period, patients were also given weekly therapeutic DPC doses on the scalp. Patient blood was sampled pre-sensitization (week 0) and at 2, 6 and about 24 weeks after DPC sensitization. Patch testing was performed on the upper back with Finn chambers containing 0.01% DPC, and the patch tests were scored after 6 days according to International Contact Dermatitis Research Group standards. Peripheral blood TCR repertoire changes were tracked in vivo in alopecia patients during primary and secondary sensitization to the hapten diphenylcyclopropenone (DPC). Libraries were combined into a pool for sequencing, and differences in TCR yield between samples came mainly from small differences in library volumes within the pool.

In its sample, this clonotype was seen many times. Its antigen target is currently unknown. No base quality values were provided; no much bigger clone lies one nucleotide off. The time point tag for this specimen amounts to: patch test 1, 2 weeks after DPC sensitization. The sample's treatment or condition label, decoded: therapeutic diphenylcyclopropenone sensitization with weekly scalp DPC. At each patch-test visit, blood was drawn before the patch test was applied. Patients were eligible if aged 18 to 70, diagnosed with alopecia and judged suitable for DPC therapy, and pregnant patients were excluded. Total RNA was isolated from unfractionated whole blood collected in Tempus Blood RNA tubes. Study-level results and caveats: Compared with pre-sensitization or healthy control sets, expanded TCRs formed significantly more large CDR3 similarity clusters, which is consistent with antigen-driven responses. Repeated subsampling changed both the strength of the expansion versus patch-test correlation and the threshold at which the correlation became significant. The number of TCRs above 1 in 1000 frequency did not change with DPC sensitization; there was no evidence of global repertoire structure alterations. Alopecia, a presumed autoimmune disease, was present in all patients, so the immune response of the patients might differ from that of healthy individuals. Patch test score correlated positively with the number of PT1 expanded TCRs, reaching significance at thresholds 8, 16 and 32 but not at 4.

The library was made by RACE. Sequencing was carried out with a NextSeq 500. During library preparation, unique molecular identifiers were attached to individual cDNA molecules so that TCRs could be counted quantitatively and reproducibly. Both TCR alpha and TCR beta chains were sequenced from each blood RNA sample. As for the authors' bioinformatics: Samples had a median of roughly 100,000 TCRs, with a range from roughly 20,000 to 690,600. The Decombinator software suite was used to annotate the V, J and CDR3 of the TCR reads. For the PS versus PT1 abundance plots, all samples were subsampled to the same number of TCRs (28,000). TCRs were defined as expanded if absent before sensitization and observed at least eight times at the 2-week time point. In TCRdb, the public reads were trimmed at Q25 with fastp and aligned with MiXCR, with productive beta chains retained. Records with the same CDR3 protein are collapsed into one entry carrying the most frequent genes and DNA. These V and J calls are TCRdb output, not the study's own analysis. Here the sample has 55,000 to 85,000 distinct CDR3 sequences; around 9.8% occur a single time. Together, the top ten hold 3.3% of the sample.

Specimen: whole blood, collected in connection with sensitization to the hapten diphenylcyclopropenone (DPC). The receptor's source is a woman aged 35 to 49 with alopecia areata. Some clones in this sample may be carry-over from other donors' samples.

The CDR3 here reads CASSLAHSDRQETQYF. The nucleotide sequence is given as TGTGCCAGCAGCCTTGCACACTCAGACAGGCAAGAGACCCAGTACTTC. The V and J segments used are TRBV7-9 and TRBJ2-5, with TRBD1 perhaps the D gene, on 6 matching bases. V and J are truncated by 5 bases and 2 bases respectively, leaving an intervening sequence of 18 bases. The germline V gene encodes CDR1 SEHNR and CDR2 FQNEAQ (reference sequence). Including cysteine and phenylalanine, the CDR3 has 16 amino acids. Here the CDR3 DNA is all that survives: 48 bases in frame from base 1. The variable domain in full, with residues beyond the CDR3 obtained from the reference TRBV7-9 and TRBJ2-5 genes, is DTGVSQNPRHKITKRGQNVTFRCDPISEHNRLYWYRQTLGQGPEFLTYFQNEAQLEKSRLLSDRFSAERPKGSFSTLEIQRTEQGDSAMYLCASSLAHSDRQETQYFGPGTRLLVL.